This paragraph covers one T cell receptor beta chain sequence. This entry comes from a study of blood T cell repertoires in COVID-19. Whole-study context: T cells, B-cell-depleted T cells, or PBMCs provided the cDNA or gDNA that served as material.

As processed by the authors: Amplified reference gene primers provided the basis for estimating nucleated cell counts. Libraries were prepared by immunoSEQ multiplex PCR; TCRdb keeps only in-frame clonotypes and omits some of them. V and J calls and clone size are as listed in that table; D and trimming were resolved from the DNA. The table shows about 260,000 clones, with 90% occurring only once. Enrollees, about 18 to 89 years old, lived in 24 US areas. Germline assignment: CDR1 SEHNR and CDR2 FQNEAQ (reference sequence). This CDR3 contains 15 residues. Between the trimmed V and J ends, which lost 5 bases and 0 bases, there was a span of 10 bases.

V gene TRBV7-9 combines with J gene TRBJ2-2, with a weak D call TRBD2 (5 bases). Material: PBMCs or T cells enriched from blood (not recorded which). This TCR derives from a woman aged 30 to 39 with acute COVID-19. The chain's CDR3 is CASSHEGANTGELFF. The CDR3 bases are TGTGCCAGCAGCCACGAGGGAGCGAACACCGGGGAGCTGTTTTTT.